A selection of T cell receptor beta chains follows, all from one sample in a study of blood T cell repertoires in COVID-19. Measured with immunoSEQ multiplex PCR; TCRdb has only the in-frame clones, and not every one. The repertoire holds about 290,000 clones, around nine tenths seen once, with roughly 11% in the top ten. Sequencing was done on a sample of peripheral blood. The origin of the receptors is a woman younger than 45 with COVID-19, enrolled during active disease. Both conserved end residues are part of each CDR3. Fields, in order: D gene, V gene, clone size, J gene, CDR3 protein, CDR3 DNA. D genes are given only for firm matches. Size is stated for part of the rows, as once, few or many counts, or as a class when the clone is expanded.

>TRBD2|TRBV5-1|once|TRBJ2-5
CASSGLLANEETQYF
TGCGCCAGCAGCGGTCTACTAGCGAATGAAGAGACCCAGTACTTC
>.|TRBV28|.|TRBJ1-6
CASSLTTAELPPLHF
TGTGCCAGCAGTTTAACGACTGCCGAATTACCACCCCTCCACTTT
>TRBD1|TRBV13|.|TRBJ1-6
CASSLGGTGLNSPLHF
TGTGCCAGCAGCTTAGGCGGGACAGGGCTAAATTCACCCCTCCACTTT
>.|TRBV21-1|.|TRBJ2-1
CASTLRGGRANEQFF
TGTGCCAGCACCCTCCGGGGGGGGAGGGCCAATGAGCAGTTCTTC
>TRBD2|TRBV25-1|.|TRBJ2-1
CASSEYSGGPYNEQFF
TGTGCCAGCAGTGAATATAGCGGGGGACCGTACAATGAGCAGTTCTTC
>.|TRBV10-2|.|TRBJ1-2
CASSAALSGYGYTF
TGCGCCAGCAGTGCTGCCCTATCGGGCTATGGCTACACCTTC
>.|TRBV5-1|.|TRBJ2-3
CASSLDFGLASDTQYF
TGCGCCAGCAGCTTGGATTTTGGTCTAGCGTCAGATACGCAGTATTTT
>TRBD2|TRBV3-1/TRBV3-2|.|TRBJ2-3
CASSQAGGLTDTQYF
TGTGCCAGCAGCCAAGCGGGGGGACTCACAGATACGCAGTATTTT
>.|TRBV10-2|.|TRBJ1-2
CASSERTALAGGYTF
TGCGCCAGCAGTGAGAGGACAGCGTTAGCGGGGGGCTACACCTTC
>TRBD1|TRBV27|once|TRBJ2-7
CATLQYRGHSSYEQYF
TGTGCCACCTTACAATACAGGGGCCACAGCTCCTACGAGCAGTACTTC
>.|TRBV3-1/TRBV3-2|.|TRBJ2-7
CASSPAGAYEQYF
TGTGCCAGCAGCCCTGCAGGGGCCTACGAGCAGTACTTC
>TRBD1|TRBV28|.|TRBJ2-7
CATHSGTGERQYF
TGTGCCACCCACTCCGGGACAGGGGAACGACAGTACTTC
>.|TRBV4-2|.|TRBJ2-7
CASSQDSRDKPPPWEQYF
TGTGCCAGCAGCCAAGATAGCCGGGACAAACCCCCTCCCTGGGAGCAGTACTTC
>TRBD1|TRBV5-1|.|TRBJ1-1
CASSFTGGRAEAFF
TGCGCCAGCAGCTTTACAGGGGGTCGGGCTGAAGCTTTCTTT
>.|TRBV24-1|.|TRBJ2-1
CATSGRIPGQDYNEQFF
TGTGCCACCAGTGGTCGTATCCCGGGACAAGACTACAATGAGCAGTTCTTC
>TRBD2|TRBV9|.|TRBJ2-7
CASSVGAGGAYEQYF
TGTGCCAGCAGCGTAGGAGCCGGGGGGGCCTACGAGCAGTACTTC
>TRBD1|TRBV5-1|once|TRBJ1-2
CASSTRQGAIDGYTF
TGCGCCAGCAGCACCCGACAGGGGGCGATTGATGGCTACACCTTC
>TRBD1|TRBV14|.|TRBJ1-2
CASSPRQGDGYTF
TGTGCCAGCAGTCCCAGACAGGGCGATGGCTACACCTTC
>.|TRBV4-1|.|TRBJ2-7
CASSQVTGYFYEQYF
TGCGCCAGCAGCCAAGTTACAGGGTATTTCTACGAGCAGTACTTC
>TRBD2|TRBV19|.|TRBJ2-1
CASSLTGTSGGATNEQFF
TGTGCCAGTAGTCTCACCGGGACTAGCGGGGGGGCTACCAATGAGCAGTTCTTC
>.|TRBV29-1|.|TRBJ2-7
CSVAGVAEQYF
TGCAGCGTTGCGGGGGTGGCTGAGCAGTACTTC
>TRBD1|TRBV18|.|TRBJ1-5
CASSRGTGDNQPQHF
TGTGCCAGCTCAAGAGGGACAGGGGACAATCAGCCCCAGCATTTT
>.|TRBV10-2|.|TRBJ1-6
CASSSSGLGSPLHF
TGCGCCAGCAGTTCCTCCGGACTAGGTTCACCCCTCCACTTT
>.|TRBV6-6|.|TRBJ2-1
CASSPGLSGEQFF
TGTGCCAGCAGCCCGGGTCTTTCTGGTGAGCAGTTCTTC
>TRBD1|TRBV10-2|once|TRBJ2-2
CASSDPGGVIGELFF
TGCGCCAGCAGTGACCCAGGGGGCGTAATCGGGGAGCTGTTTTTT
>TRBD1|TRBV19|.|TRBJ2-3
CASSMLPGQGTDTQYF
TGTGCCAGTAGTATGCTACCGGGACAGGGGACAGATACGCAGTATTTT
>.|TRBV3-1/TRBV3-2|few|TRBJ1-3
CASSQGPGAGNTIYF
TGTGCCAGCAGCCAAGGACCCGGGGCTGGAAACACCATATATTTT
>.|TRBV3-1/TRBV3-2|.|TRBJ1-5
CASSQEEGIQPQHF
TGTGCCAGCAGCCAAGAGGAGGGGATTCAGCCCCAGCATTTT
>.|TRBV6-5|.|TRBJ2-1
CASSPLQGRDEQFF
TGTGCCAGCAGTCCACTCCAGGGGAGAGATGAGCAGTTCTTC
>.|TRBV19|.|TRBJ2-1
CASSHDRGYEQFF
TGTGCCAGTAGCCATGATCGGGGGTATGAGCAGTTCTTC
>.|TRBV5-4|.|TRBJ2-3
CASSGAGGASTDTQYF
TGTGCCAGCAGCGGTGCTGGCGGGGCTAGCACAGATACGCAGTATTTT